The TCR beta chain under discussion was sequenced for a study of shared clonotypes between healthy human individuals. At a deep level, the assay was run. Each PCR replicate from the sorted subsets contained 150 to 250 ng DNA, which is 25,000 to 30,000 T cell genomes. Sequencing used immunoSEQ multiplex PCR; TCRdb keeps in-frame clones, though not all of them. There are hundreds of thousands of clones in the sample; around 73% occur only once, and roughly 2% lies in the top ten. CDR3 length: 17 residues. CDR1 is MDHEN, CDR2 SYDVKM, per germline. J was trimmed by 2 bases and V by 1 base; bases with no gene match: 7. Donors were healthy HIV-negative adults without recent acute infections or vaccinations. This clone was observed many times.

This clonotype was obtained from a woman younger than 45 in good health. This chain uses TRBV28 with TRBJ2-1; TRBD2 matches at 8 bases. The sequencing input was memory CD4+ T cells sorted from blood. Subset noted: CD45RA-negative fraction. The CDR3 here is CASSLLGTRGTYNEQFF. CDR3 in DNA: TGTGCCAGCAGTTTATTAGGGACTAGAGGGACCTACAATGAGCAGTTCTTC.